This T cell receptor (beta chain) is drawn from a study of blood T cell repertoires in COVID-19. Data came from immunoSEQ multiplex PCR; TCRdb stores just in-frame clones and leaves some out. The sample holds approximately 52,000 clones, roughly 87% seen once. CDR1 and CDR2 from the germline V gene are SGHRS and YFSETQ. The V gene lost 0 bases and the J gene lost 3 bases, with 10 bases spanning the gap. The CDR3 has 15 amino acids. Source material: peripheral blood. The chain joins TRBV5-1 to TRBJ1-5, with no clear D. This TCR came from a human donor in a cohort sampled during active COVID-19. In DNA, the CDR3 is TGCGCCAGCAGCTTGGGCAGTACGTACAATCAGCCCCAGCATTTT. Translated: CASSLGSTYNQPQHF.